Listed below are T cell receptor beta chains from one sample, sequenced in a study of T cell responses to AZD1222 COVID-19 vaccine. Assay: immunoSEQ multiplex PCR; the TCRdb copy retains only in-frame clones and omits some. This table has about 150,000 clones, 91% appearing once. Sequences were derived from peripheral blood, sampled on day 0 of AZD1222 vaccination. Receptors originate from an adult in good health. CDR3s include the opening cysteine and the closing phenylalanine or tryptophan. The order of the fields is J gene, V gene, D gene, CDR3 protein. A D gene is named only where the DNA matches it firmly.

TRBJ1-1	TRBV19	-	CASIQQVEAFF
TRBJ1-2	TRBV4-3	-	CASSQDQGTGILGGYTF
TRBJ1-2	TRBV5-1	-	CASSAGKHGYTF
TRBJ2-5	TRBV6-5	-	CASRKLAIQETQYF
TRBJ1-3	TRBV10-3	TRBD1	CAISENNRGLGNTIYF
TRBJ2-4	TRBV3-1/TRBV3-2	-	CASSGLILQRKNIQYF
TRBJ2-7	TRBV12-3/TRBV12-4	-	CASLGRSEQYF
TRBJ2-1	TRBV7-2	-	CASRAGDYNEQFF
TRBJ2-7	TRBV24-1	-	CATSDTRQTYEQYF
TRBJ1-1	TRBV13	-	CASSPPLNTEAFF
TRBJ2-1	TRBV19	TRBD1	CASSIDAQGAYNEQFF
TRBJ1-2	TRBV6-4	-	CASSDSGNYGYTF
TRBJ1-1	TRBV6-5	-	CASSPHREGTEAFF
TRBJ2-1	TRBV12-3/TRBV12-4	TRBD1	CASSLGQGPRFF
TRBJ2-2	TRBV11-1	TRBD1	CASSSRTGMAGELFF
TRBJ1-1	TRBV9	-	CASRGRGTEAFF
TRBJ1-5	TRBV27	-	CAAGLSGSNQPQHF
TRBJ2-1	TRBV5-1	TRBD1	CASSLGGQETPYNEQFF
TRBJ2-1	TRBV9	-	CARRGSSSYNEQFF
TRBJ2-3	TRBV4-3	-	CASSQDSKRSTDTQYF
TRBJ1-2	TRBV29-1	-	CSVESPVTGPSYGYTF
TRBJ2-7	TRBV5-1	-	CASRDGLSAQYF
TRBJ1-1	TRBV19	-	CASSIGTGGMNTEAFF
TRBJ1-1	TRBV5-1	TRBD1	CASSWGQGARPEAFF
TRBJ2-2	TRBV9	TRBD1	CASSERGPGELFF
TRBJ1-2	TRBV11-2	-	CASSSLSSGDYGYTF
TRBJ2-5	TRBV7-9	-	CASSLEVLGQETQYF
TRBJ2-3	TRBV3-1/TRBV3-2	-	CASSQAPAESTDTQYF
TRBJ2-5	TRBV5-1	-	CASSLGMSETQYF
TRBJ1-5	TRBV28	-	CASFHPLALDGPQHF
TRBJ2-7	TRBV5-1	-	CASSLPRGAEISYEQYF
TRBJ2-1	TRBV18	TRBD2	CASSRGLAGGRYNEQFF
TRBJ1-1	TRBV19	-	CASSRTLNTEAFF
TRBJ1-2	TRBV6-5	-	CASSYSGQFYGYTF
TRBJ1-2	TRBV19	-	CASSIAGHGYTF
TRBJ2-3	TRBV5-1	TRBD2	CASSPTSGRPHTQYF
TRBJ1-6	TRBV5-1	-	CASRGSFLPNSPLHF
TRBJ1-2	TRBV9	-	CASSASTVYGYTF
TRBJ1-1	TRBV12-3/TRBV12-4	-	CASTPSADTEAFF
TRBJ1-2	TRBV10-1	-	CASSGGSYGYTF
TRBJ1-5	TRBV19	-	CASSTQGQPIRNSNQPQHF